This is a list of T cell receptor beta chains from one sample in a study of cytomegalovirus exposure and HLA in healthy donors. The assay was immunoSEQ multiplex PCR, and TCRdb's table has in-frame clones only and misses some. Of some 190,000 clones in the sample, roughly 82% were seen once. Sequencing input: PBMCs. These TCRs come from a man between 35 and 55 years old in good health and CMV-seronegative. Both conserved end residues are part of each CDR3. Fields, in order: clone size, J gene, V gene, D gene, CDR3 DNA, CDR3 protein. A D gene is named only where the DNA matches it firmly. Clone size is not always given. Where it is, it says once, few, many or a class for expanded clones.

-	TRBJ1-1	TRBV30	TRBD1	TGTGCCTGGAAAGACAGGGTGAACACTGAAGCTTTCTTT	CAWKDRVNTEAFF
once	TRBJ1-2	TRBV5-4	-	TGTGCCAGCAGCTTGGCAGGGGTCGCTAACTATGGCTACACCTTC	CASSLAGVANYGYTF
-	TRBJ1-1	TRBV30	-	TGTGCCTGGACTCAGGGCCTGAACACTGAAGCTTTCTTT	CAWTQGLNTEAFF
-	TRBJ2-1	TRBV4-1	TRBD1	TGCGCCAGCGGGGGCCAAGGGGGCATTAGCAATGAGCAGTTCTTC	CASGGQGGISNEQFF
-	TRBJ2-6	TRBV28	TRBD1	TGTGCCAGCAGCTGGGACAGACGCTCTGGGGCCAACGTCCTGACTTTC	CASSWDRRSGANVLTF
-	TRBJ2-7	TRBV6-5	TRBD1	TGTGCCAGCAGTTACTCGAATAACAGGGGATTCTACGAGCAGTACTTC	CASSYSNNRGFYEQYF
-	TRBJ1-2	TRBV2	-	TGTGCCAGCAGTGAACAGGGTATGGGCGCCTACACCTTC	CASSEQGMGAYTF
-	TRBJ1-1	TRBV28	-	TGTGCCAGCAGACTTCAAAACACTGAAGCTTTCTTT	CASRLQNTEAFF
-	TRBJ2-7	TRBV28	-	TGTGCCAGCCGTGCGGGGAGCTCCTACGAGCAGTACTTC	CASRAGSSYEQYF
few	TRBJ2-7	TRBV5-1	-	TGCGCCAGCAGCTTGGGCGGCGACTCCTACGAGCAGTACTTC	CASSLGGDSYEQYF
-	TRBJ2-7	TRBV18	-	TGTGCCAGCTCCGGAGATACGGGATCCTACGAGCAGTACTTC	CASSGDTGSYEQYF
-	TRBJ2-3	TRBV7-2	TRBD2	TGTGCCAGCAGCTCTGGGACTAGCGGGGCTGATACGCAGTATTTT	CASSSGTSGADTQYF
-	TRBJ1-2	TRBV27	TRBD1	TGTGCCAGCAGCGGACAGGGGGCGGATGGCTACACCTTC	CASSGQGADGYTF
-	TRBJ2-4	TRBV15	TRBD1	TGTGCCACCTCGGCAGGGGGACCGGGTGTTCAGTACTTC	CATSAGGPGVQYF
-	TRBJ2-7	TRBV7-9	TRBD1	TGTGCCAGCAGCCTAAGGACAGGAAACGAGCAGTACTTC	CASSLRTGNEQYF
-	TRBJ1-2	TRBV2	-	TGTGCCAGCATAGTCCAGGAAACAAACTATGGCTACACCTTC	CASIVQETNYGYTF
-	TRBJ2-7	TRBV4-1	TRBD2	TGCGCCAGCAGCCAAGTCGGGGGACTAGCGGGGGGCCCCCTCTCCTACGAGCAGTACTTC	CASSQVGGLAGGPLSYEQYF
-	TRBJ1-1	TRBV10-3	TRBD1	TGTGCCATCAGTGAGTTTACAGGGGCGAACACTGAAGCTTTCTTT	CAISEFTGANTEAFF